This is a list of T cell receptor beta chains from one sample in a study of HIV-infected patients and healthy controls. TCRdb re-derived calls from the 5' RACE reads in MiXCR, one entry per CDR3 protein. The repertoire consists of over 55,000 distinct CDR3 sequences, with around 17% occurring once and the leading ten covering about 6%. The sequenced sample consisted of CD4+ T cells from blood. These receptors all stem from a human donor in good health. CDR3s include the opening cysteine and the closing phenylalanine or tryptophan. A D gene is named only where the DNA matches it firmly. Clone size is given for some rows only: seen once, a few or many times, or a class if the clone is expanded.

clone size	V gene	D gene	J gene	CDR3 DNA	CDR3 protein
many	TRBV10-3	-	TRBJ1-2	TGTGCCATCAGTTCTGGATATGGCTACACCTTC	CAISSGYGYTF
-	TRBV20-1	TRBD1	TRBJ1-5	TGCAGTGCAACGGGGGGGACAGGGGGAAGGGCATCCAATCAGCCCCAGCATTTT	CSATGGTGGRASNQPQHF
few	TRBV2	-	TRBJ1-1	TGTGCCAGCAGTGAAGGCGGGACCTCAAACACTGAAGCTTTCTTT	CASSEGGTSNTEAFF
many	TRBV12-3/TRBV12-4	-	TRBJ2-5	TGTGCCAGCAGTTTAGGTCCCCCTGGGACCCAGTACTTC	CASSLGPPGTQYF
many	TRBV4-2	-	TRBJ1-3	TGTGCCAGCAGCCAAGACTCAGGGGTCTCTGGAAACACCATATATTTT	CASSQDSGVSGNTIYF
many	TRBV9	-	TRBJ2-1	TGTGCCAGCAGCGTAGTCCCAGCATCCTACAATGAGCAGTTCTTC	CASSVVPASYNEQFF
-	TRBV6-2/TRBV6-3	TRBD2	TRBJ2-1	TGTGCCAGCAGGGGACTAGCGGGGCCGATGGGGTACAATGAGCAGTTCTTC	CASRGLAGPMGYNEQFF
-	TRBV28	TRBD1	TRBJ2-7	TGTGCCAGCAGGATAACAGGGGTCCACGAGCAGTACTTC	CASRITGVHEQYF
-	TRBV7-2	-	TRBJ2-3	TGTGCCAGCAGCTTAGGGCGGGGGCCCCAGGCGGATACGCAGTATTTT	CASSLGRGPQADTQYF
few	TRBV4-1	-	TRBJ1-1	TGCGCCAGCTGGAACCCGGGGGTCGTATCTGAAGCTTTCTTT	CASWNPGVVSEAFF
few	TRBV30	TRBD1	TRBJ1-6	TGTGCCTGGAGCCGAGGGGGCGTGAGCTCCTATAATTCACCCCTCCACTTT	CAWSRGGVSSYNSPLHF
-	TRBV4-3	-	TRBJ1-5	TGCGCCAGCAGCCAAGATCTCCATCAGCCCCAGCATTTT	CASSQDLHQPQHF
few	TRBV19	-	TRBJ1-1	TGTGCCAGTAATCCAGGCTTGAACACTGAAGCTTTCTTT	CASNPGLNTEAFF
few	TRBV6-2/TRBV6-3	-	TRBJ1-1	TGTGCCAGCAGTTACCTGCAGGCCAGGGCGAACACTGAAGCTTTCTTT	CASSYLQARANTEAFF
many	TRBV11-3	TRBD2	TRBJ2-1	TGTGCCAGCCGAAAGGCTAGCGGCAACAATGAGCAGTTCTTC	CASRKASGNNEQFF
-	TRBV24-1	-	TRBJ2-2	TGTGCCACCAGTGATCTTTTCCACGACGGAAACACCGGGGAGCTGTTTTTT	CATSDLFHDGNTGELFF
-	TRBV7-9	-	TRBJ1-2	TGTGCCAGCAGCACCCGGACAGACCCTCTCTATGGCTACACCTTC	CASSTRTDPLYGYTF
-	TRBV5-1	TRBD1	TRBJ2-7	TGCGCCAGCAGCTTGGCCCGGGGACAGGGGACTTACGAGCAGTACTTC	CASSLARGQGTYEQYF
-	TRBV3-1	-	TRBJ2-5	TGTGCCAGCAGCCAAGGACCCACAGGGTCGCGAAAGACCCAGTACTTC	CASSQGPTGSRKTQYF
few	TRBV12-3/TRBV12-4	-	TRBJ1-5	TGTGCCAGCAGTTCGTTCGGCCAGAGGGGACAGCCCCAGCATTTT	CASSSFGQRGQPQHF
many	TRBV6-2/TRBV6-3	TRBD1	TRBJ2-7	TGTGCCAGCAGTTCACGGACAGGGGAATTCTACGAGCAGTACTTC	CASSSRTGEFYEQYF
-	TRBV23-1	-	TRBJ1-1	TGCGCCAGCAACCCAAACAGGGAACCAACTGAAGCTTTCTTT	CASNPNREPTEAFF
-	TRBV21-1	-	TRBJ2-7	TGTGCCAGCAGCCTTCTCGGTGGGTCGGATCGGGTCGGCGAGCAGTACTTC	CASSLLGGSDRVGEQYF
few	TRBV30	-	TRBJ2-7	TGTGCCTGGAGTAGGGTGGACCCAATCTACGAGCAGTACTTC	CAWSRVDPIYEQYF
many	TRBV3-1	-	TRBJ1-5	TGTGCCAGCAGCCGGGGGAGGGCTCAGCCCCAGCATTTT	CASSRGRAQPQHF
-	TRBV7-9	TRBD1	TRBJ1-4	TGTGCCAGTATGGGACAGGGGTTGGAAAAACTGTTTTTT	CASMGQGLEKLFF
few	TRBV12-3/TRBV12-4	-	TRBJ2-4	TGTGCCAGCAGTTTATCCGGGACACTCAACATTCAGTACTTC	CASSLSGTLNIQYF
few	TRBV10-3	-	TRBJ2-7	TGTGCCATCAGTGAGGGTCGCGTCTCCTACGAGCAGTACTTC	CAISEGRVSYEQYF
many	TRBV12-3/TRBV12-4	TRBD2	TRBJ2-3	TGTGCCAGCAGTTTATTGACTAGCGGGATCACAGATACGCAGTATTTT	CASSLLTSGITDTQYF
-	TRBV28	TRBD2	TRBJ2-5	TGTGCCAGCAGCACGCCTAGCGGGGGCTCAAAGAGAGAGACCCAGTACTTC	CASSTPSGGSKRETQYF
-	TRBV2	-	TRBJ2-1	TGTGCCAGCAATTTGGACTGGGTCAATGAGCAGTTCTTC	CASNLDWVNEQFF
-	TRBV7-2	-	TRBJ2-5	TGTGCCAGCAGCTTAGCGGAGGCGGGGTCCAGAGGGACCCAGTACTTC	CASSLAEAGSRGTQYF
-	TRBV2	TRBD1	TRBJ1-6	TGTGCCAGCAGAGAACAGGGGGCGGGTCTGAATTCACCCCTCCACTTT	CASREQGAGLNSPLHF
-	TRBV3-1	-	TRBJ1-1	TGTGCCAGCAGCCAAGATGTAGCGAACACTGAAGCTTTCTTT	CASSQDVANTEAFF
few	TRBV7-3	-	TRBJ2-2	TGTGCCAGCAGCTTAGTGGGCAGAGGCACCGGGGAGCTGTTTTTT	CASSLVGRGTGELFF
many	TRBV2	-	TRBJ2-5	TGTGCCAGCAGTTCAAGAGAGACCCAGTACTTC	CASSSRETQYF
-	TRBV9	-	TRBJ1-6	TGTGCCAGCAGCGTAGATTTCGGGGGCGGAAATTCACCCCTCCACTTT	CASSVDFGGGNSPLHF
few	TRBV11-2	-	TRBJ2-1	TGTGCCAGCAGCTTAGACAGTGGGTACAATGAGCAGTTCTTC	CASSLDSGYNEQFF
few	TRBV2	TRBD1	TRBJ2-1	TGTGCCAGACGAAGTTACGGGACAGGGGACTACAATGAGCAGTTCTTC	CARRSYGTGDYNEQFF
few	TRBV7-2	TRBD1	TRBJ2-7	TGTGCCAGCAGCCAAGGACCGGGACAGGTCTACGAGCAGTACTTC	CASSQGPGQVYEQYF
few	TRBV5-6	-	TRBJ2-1	TGTGCCAGCAGCTTTACTAGCGTGAGGGGAGGGGGAGCCTACAATGAGCAGTTCTTC	CASSFTSVRGGGAYNEQFF
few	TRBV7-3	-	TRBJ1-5	TGTGCCAGCAGCTTAGGCCTGGGGCAGCCCCAGCATTTT	CASSLGLGQPQHF
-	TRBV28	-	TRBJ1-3	TGTGCCAGCAGCTTCCGGAACACCATATATTTT	CASSFRNTIYF
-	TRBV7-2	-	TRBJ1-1	TGTGCCAGCAGCTTATTACGGAGGAACACTGAAGCTTTCTTT	CASSLLRRNTEAFF
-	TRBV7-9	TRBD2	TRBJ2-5	TGTGCCAGCAGCTTAGCGACTAGCGGGTCTGAGACCCAGTACTTC	CASSLATSGSETQYF
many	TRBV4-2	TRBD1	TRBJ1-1	TGTGCCAGCAGCACAGGGACAGGGATGAACACTGAAGCTTTCTTT	CASSTGTGMNTEAFF
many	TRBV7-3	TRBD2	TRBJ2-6	TGTGCCAGCAGCCCCTTTAGCGGGGCCGGGGCCAACGTCCTGACTTTC	CASSPFSGAGANVLTF
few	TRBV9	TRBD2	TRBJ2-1	TGTGCCAGCAGCGCAACTAGCGGGGGTTCTAGTGAGCAGTTCTTC	CASSATSGGSSEQFF
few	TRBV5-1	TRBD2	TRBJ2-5	TGCGCCAGCAGCGGGACTAGCGGAAGGGAGACCCAGTACTTC	CASSGTSGRETQYF
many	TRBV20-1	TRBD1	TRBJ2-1	TGCAGTGCTACCCGGAGACAGGGGTGGTGGGAGCAGTTCTTC	CSATRRQGWWEQFF
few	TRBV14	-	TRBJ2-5	TGTGCCAGCAGCCAAGACGTAGGGGTGGAGACCCAGTACTTC	CASSQDVGVETQYF
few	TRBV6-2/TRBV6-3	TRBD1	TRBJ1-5	TGTGCCAGCAGCCCGGACAGGGCCCCTAGCAATCAGCCCCAGCATTTT	CASSPDRAPSNQPQHF
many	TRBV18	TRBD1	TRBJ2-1	TGTGCCAGCTCACGGAACAGGGGGATGGACAATGAGCAGTTCTTC	CASSRNRGMDNEQFF
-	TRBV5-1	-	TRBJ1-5	TGCGCCAGCAGCTTGACCCCGGGGAATCAGCCCCAGCATTTT	CASSLTPGNQPQHF
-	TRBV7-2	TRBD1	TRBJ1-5	TGTGCCAGCAGCTTCGCCGGACAGGGACAGAGTAATCAGCCCCAGCATTTT	CASSFAGQGQSNQPQHF
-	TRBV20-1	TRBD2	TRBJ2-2	TGCAGTCCCCGCCCAGCGGGGGGCTGGACCGGGGAGCTGTTTTTT	CSPRPAGGWTGELFF
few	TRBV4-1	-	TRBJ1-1	TGCGCCAGCAGCCAAGTGGATCTTGGGTTTGTGACCACTGAAGCTTTCTTT	CASSQVDLGFVTTEAFF
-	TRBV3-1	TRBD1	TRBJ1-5	TGTGCCAGCAGCCATTCCGGGACAGGCTACCGTCAGCCCCAGCATTTT	CASSHSGTGYRQPQHF
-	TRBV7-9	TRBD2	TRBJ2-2	TGTGCCAGCAGCCCCCGGGGGGACACCGGGGAGCTGTTTTTT	CASSPRGDTGELFF